These 21 T cell receptor beta chains were sequenced from one sample in a study of human T cells and chemical hapten exposure (dated by TCRdb to about 2021). During library preparation, unique molecular identifiers were attached to individual cDNA molecules so that TCRs could be counted in a quantitative, reproducible way. TCRdb handled the public reads itself, with Q25 trimming in fastp and clone calling in MiXCR, and kept productive beta chains. All rows with the same CDR3 protein become a single entry with the most common DNA and genes. The sample profile shows 95,000 to 150,000 distinct CDR3 sequences; about 7.7% of them were found once. The ten largest clones represent 1.2% to 1.5% of the sample. Total RNA was extracted from unfractionated whole blood that had been collected in Tempus Blood RNA tubes. Input material: whole blood. These receptors all come from a human donor in good health. Some clones in this sample may be carry-over from other donors' samples. Donor details come from another sample of the same person, matched by shared clones.

The chain combines TRBV7-8 with TRBJ2-1, with 8 bases identical to TRBD1. Per the germline V gene, CDR1 is SGHVS and CDR2 is FQNEAQ. CDR3 length: 16 amino acids. V shed 5 bases, J shed 4 bases, and the junction held 10 bases outside the gene matches. The CDR3 sequence: CASSDRQGRPYNEQFF. The CDR3 bases are TGTGCCAGCAGCGACAGACAGGGGCGCCCTTACAATGAGCAGTTCTTC.

This clonotype was counted ten times or more. The chain links TRBV20-1 to TRBJ2-5, with no clear D. This CDR3 contains 16 residues. CDR1 DFQATT and CDR2 SNEGSKA come from the germline V gene (reference sequence). Here the CDR3 DNA reads TGCAGCACTCGCCCGCCACCTGGGCAGCACCAAGAGACCCAGTACTTC. Protein sequence: CSTRPPPGQHQETQYF.

This clonotype was detected a few times. This chain joins TRBV12-3 or TRBV12-4 and TRBJ2-7, with D tentatively TRBD1 (6 bases). V lost 7 bases to trimming and J lost 3 bases, with 16 bases between them. This CDR3 contains 14 residues. CDR3 nucleotide sequence: TGTGCCAGCAAAAACAGGGCCGAGAGCTACGAGCAGTACTTC. Protein product: CASKNRAESYEQYF.

This clonotype was detected a few times. The chain uses TRBV7-9 and TRBJ2-7, with D possibly TRBD1 on 5 matching bases. Germline V CDR1 and CDR2: SEHNR, FQNEAQ (reference sequence). The CDR3 runs 12 residues. Trimming pared 1 base from V and 7 bases from J, leaving 8 bases between. This chain's CDR3 is CASSLVGDEQYF. The CDR3 nucleotides read TGTGCCAGCAGCTTAGTAGGGGATGAGCAGTACTTC. The whole variable domain, filled in from reference TRBV7-9 and TRBJ2-7, reads DTGVSQNPRHKITKRGQNVTFRCDPISEHNRLYWYRQTLGQGPEFLTYFQNEAQLEKSRLLSDRFSAERPKGSFSTLEIQRTEQGDSAMYLCASSLVGDEQYFGPGTRLTVT.

In its sample, this clonotype was seen many times. This chain connects TRBV28 to TRBJ1-3; D uncertain. Germline CDR1 MDHEN, CDR2 SYDVKM. This CDR3 comprises 14 residues. V gave up 6 bases and J gave up 0 bases, with 9 bases separating them. The CDR3 reads CASRGAVSGNTIYF. Here the CDR3 DNA reads TGTGCCAGCAGGGGAGCGGTCTCTGGAAACACCATATATTTT. Full variable domain (rest looked up from reference TRBV28 and TRBJ1-3): DVKVTQSSRYLVKRTGEKVFLECVQDMDHENMFWYRQDPGLGLRLIYFSYDVKMKEKGDIPEGYSVSREKKERFSLILESASTNQTSMYLCASRGAVSGNTIYFGEGSWLTVV.

This chain uses TRBV20-1 with TRBJ2-2; tentatively, D is TRBD2 (6 bases). CDR1 and CDR2 (germline): DFQATT, SNEGSKA (reference sequence). CDR3 length: 16 residues. V dropped 5 bases and J dropped 4 bases, with 20 bases sitting between them. DNA of the CDR3: TGCAGTGCTGGCCCCCCCCTAGGGCGGGGCACCGGGGAGCTGTTTTTT. Translating it yields CSAGPPLGRGTGELFF.

In its sample, this clonotype was seen a few times. The chain links TRBV24-1 to TRBJ2-3, with D maybe TRBD2 (6 bases). From germline, CDR1 is KGHDR and CDR2 SFDVKD. The length of the CDR3 is 15 residues. Trimming shortened V by 4 bases and J by 6 bases, and 16 bases separated the two germline ends. This chain's CDR3 is CATSENDGSPDTQYF. The CDR3 region has the DNA TGTGCCACCAGTGAGAATGACGGGAGTCCCGATACGCAGTATTTT.

This clonotype has just a few counts. The rearrangement joins TRBV20-1 to TRBJ2-7; 10 nucleotides match TRBD2. Per the germline V gene, CDR1 is DFQATT and CDR2 is SNEGSKA (reference sequence). J was trimmed by 2 bases and V by 0 bases; bases with no gene match: 4. The CDR3 spans 15 residues. The DNA for the CDR3 is TGCAGTGCTAGAGATCCTAGCGGGGGCACCTACGAGCAGTACTTC. Its translation: CSARDPSGGTYEQYF.

The J gene is TRBJ2-1, the V gene TRBV7-6; tentatively, D is TRBD2 (5 bases). V was pared by 0 bases and J by 5 bases, with 8 bases between. This CDR3 spans 14 amino acids. Per germline, CDR1 SGHVS and CDR2 FNYEAQ. For the CDR3, the DNA is TGTGCCAGCAGCTTAGCGCCCGGGAACAATGAGCAGTTCTTC. Protein product: CASSLAPGNNEQFF.

This clonotype was counted between two and nine times. The chain has TRBV9 and TRBJ2-7, with 8 bases identical to TRBD2. The CDR3 consists of 15 residues. V trimming: 0 bases; J trimming: 6 bases; junction bases outside the gene matches: 8. Germline V gene sequence: CDR1 SGDLS, CDR2 YYNGEE. CDR3 residues: CASSVEGSGRSEQYF. CDR3 bases: TGTGCCAGCAGCGTAGAAGGCAGCGGGAGATCCGAGCAGTACTTC.

This clonotype was seen many times. The chain is built from TRBV20-1 and TRBJ2-7, with 9 positions matching TRBD1. Unmatched junction bases numbered 3, after V lost 1 base and J lost 5 bases. CDR3 length equals 13 residues. Germline CDR1 reads DFQATT; CDR2 reads SNEGSKA (reference sequence). CDR3 loop: CSARGDRDHEQYF. DNA of the CDR3: TGCAGTGCTAGAGGGGACAGGGACCACGAGCAGTACTTC.

The sample holds many counts of this clonotype. V and J are TRBV7-9 and TRBJ1-4; 7 nucleotides agree with TRBD1. The CDR3 runs to 14 residues. With V trimmed by 5 bases and J by 7 bases, 7 bases remained unmatched. Germline loops: CDR1 SEHNR, CDR2 FQNEAQ (reference sequence). Here the CDR3 reads CASSQQGSREKLFF. CDR3 nucleotide sequence: TGTGCCAGCAGCCAACAGGGGTCTCGTGAAAAACTGTTTTTT.

The sample holds many counts of this clonotype. V usage is TRBV27 and J usage is TRBJ1-2; D is perhaps TRBD1 (5 bases). Germline lookup yields CDR1 MNHEY and CDR2 SMNVEV (reference sequence). The V end lost 3 bases, the J end lost 3 bases, and 17 bases lay between the germline ends. The CDR3 has 16 amino acids. The CDR3, as DNA: TGTGCCAGCAGTTTTGGGAACCCCCAGGGCGACTATGGCTACACCTTC. It specifies CASSFGNPQGDYGYTF.

This clonotype was observed a handful of times. The rearrangement uses TRBV27 and TRBJ2-7; 8 nucleotides agree with TRBD1. Per germline, CDR1 MNHEY and CDR2 SMNVEV (reference sequence). The J segment lost 7 bases and the V segment lost 6 bases, leaving 8 bases of the junction unmatched. The CDR3 spans 13 residues. The CDR3 nucleotides read TGTGCCAGCAGCCATGGACAGGGTGGGGAGCAGTACTTC. Its protein is CASSHGQGGEQYF.

The chain is built from TRBV18 and TRBJ1-2; TRBD1 matches at 7 bases. CDR3 length equals 14 residues. V lost 1 base to trimming and J lost 6 bases; unmatched junction nucleotides: 5. Germline loops: CDR1 KGHSH, CDR2 LQKENI. The CDR3 loop reads CASSPQQGQDGYTF. In DNA form, the CDR3 reads TGTGCCAGCTCACCACAACAGGGGCAGGATGGCTACACCTTC.

This clonotype was seen a handful of times. This chain joins TRBV10-3 and TRBJ2-3, with 9 bases lining up with TRBD1. Germline loops: CDR1 ENHRY, CDR2 SYGVKD. CDR3 length equals 17 residues. Unmatched junction bases numbered 16, after V lost 6 bases and J lost 6 bases. The CDR3 protein is CAIRGTGNPHTRDTQYF. The CDR3 DNA reads as TGTGCCATCAGAGGGACAGGGAACCCACACACACGGGATACGCAGTATTTT.

In its sample, this clonotype was seen a few times. This chain links TRBV7-9 with TRBJ2-7; 8 nucleotides agree with TRBD1. V was clipped by 5 bases and J by 12 bases; unmatched bases: 6. In germline, CDR1 is SEHNR, CDR2 FQNEAQ (reference sequence). This CDR3 has 11 amino acids. The CDR3 DNA reads TGTGCCAGCAGCCCCGACAGGGGTACGTACTTC. This codes for CASSPDRGTYF.

The V gene is TRBV5-1, the J gene TRBJ2-2; D is uncertain. Germline V gives CDR1 SGHRS, CDR2 YFSETQ. The CDR3 loop spans 14 amino acids. Trimming left V 0 bases short and J 4 bases short, with 7 bases between. The CDR3: CASSLVLFTGELFF. DNA for the CDR3: TGCGCCAGCAGCTTGGTGCTATTCACCGGGGAGCTGTTTTTT.

Details on this clonotype: Relative to the germline gene, one junction end is altered; a read error may explain this. CDR3 sequence: CASSRGQGLHF. As DNA, the CDR3 is TGTGCCAGCTCTCGGGGACAGGGACTTCACTTC. This sequence joins TRBV18 and TRBJ1-2; 9 nucleotides match TRBD1. The germline V gene encodes CDR1 KGHSH and CDR2 LQKENI. This CDR3 has 11 residues.

At least ten counts were recorded for this clonotype. The chain is built from TRBV20-1 and TRBJ2-5; D remains unclear. Trimming pared 1 base from V and 4 bases from J, leaving 13 bases between. The germline gives CDR1 DFQATT, CDR2 SNEGSKA (reference sequence). This CDR3 is built from 14 residues. CDR3 loop: CSARVEASRETQYF. CDR3 DNA: TGCAGTGCTAGAGTCGAGGCCTCGAGAGAGACCCAGTACTTC.

The sample holds a few counts of this clonotype. The chain couples TRBV9 to TRBJ2-3; a possible D gene is TRBD2 (5 bases). Trimming stripped 6 bases from V and 1 base from J, with 9 bases between. The CDR3 is 13 residues long. Germline V CDR1 and CDR2: SGDLS, YYNGEE. The CDR3 is CASTPGGTDTQYF. CDR3 coding DNA: TGTGCCAGCACCCCCGGGGGCACAGATACGCAGTATTTT.